The 15 T cell receptor beta chains presented below share a single source sample, sequenced in a study of T-cell memory formation after mild COVID-19. TCRdb re-called the 5' RACE reads with MiXCR, one entry per CDR3 protein. The table includes about 81,000 distinct CDR3 sequences, around 27% detected once. The source material was PBMCs or a T cell subset sorted from them (not recorded which). These receptors originate from a young man who had mild COVID-19 (a few samples of this study predate the infection). Cell type and time point are not known.

The rearrangement uses TRBV7-8 and TRBJ2-4; TRBD2 is a possible D gene (5 bases). V lost 5 bases to trimming and J lost 7 bases, with 21 bases between them. The CDR3 is made up of 16 amino acids. The germline CDR1 and CDR2 sequences are SGHVS and FQNEAQ. The CDR3 loop is CASSRPRNRGDNIQYF. DNA of the CDR3: TGTGCCAGCAGCCGTCCGCGAAACCGGGGAGATAACATTCAGTACTTC.

In this sample, this clonotype turned up a few times. The CDR3 DNA is TGTGCCAGCAGCTTACTACAGCTCTCCACAGATACGCAGTATTTT. Encoded protein: CASSLLQLSTDTQYF. The chain links TRBV7-2 to TRBJ2-3, with unresolved D. Trimming shortened V by 2 bases and J by 2 bases, and 11 bases separated the two germline ends. This CDR3 has 15 residues. Germline loops: CDR1 SGHTA, CDR2 FQGNSA.

A few counts support this clonotype. V and J are TRBV12-3 or TRBV12-4 and TRBJ2-5; 13 bases line up with TRBD2. This CDR3 is 18 amino acids long. The ends lost 5 bases at V and 3 bases at J; junction bases unmatched: 12. Written as DNA, the CDR3 is TGTGCCAGCAGTGCGGGGACTAGCGGGGATGGAGGCAAAGAGACCCAGTACTTC. Amino acids: CASSAGTSGDGGKETQYF.

The gene calls are TRBV12-3 or TRBV12-4 and TRBJ1-1; D is unresolved. There are 14 residues in the CDR3. With 3 bases removed from V and 4 bases from J, the gap between germline ends came to 12 bases. CDR3 protein: CASSFSLGGTEAFF. As DNA, the CDR3 is TGTGCCAGCAGTTTTTCTCTGGGAGGCACTGAAGCTTTCTTT.

The chain has TRBV7-9 and TRBJ2-1; unclear D gene. Trimming pared 6 bases from V and 3 bases from J, leaving 6 bases between. Germline loops: CDR1 SEHNR, CDR2 FQNEAQ (reference sequence). This CDR3 has 12 residues. The CDR3: CASREGYNEQFF. As DNA, the CDR3 is TGTGCCAGCAGGGAAGGCTACAATGAGCAGTTCTTC.

This chain links TRBV20-1 with TRBJ1-2; 7 bases line up with TRBD1. This CDR3 contains 16 residues. Germline lookup yields CDR1 DFQATT and CDR2 SNEGSKA (reference sequence). J lost 4 bases, V lost 3 bases, and 14 bases had no gene match. CDR3 nucleotide sequence: TGCAGTGCTAGTAACCCGCAGACAGGGTTGGCCTATGGCTACACCTTC. It codes for CSASNPQTGLAYGYTF.

The rearrangement links TRBV4-1 to TRBJ2-4; 9 positions agree with TRBD1. Per germline, CDR1 MGHRA and CDR2 YSYEKL. V lost 2 bases to trimming and J lost 7 bases; unmatched junction nucleotides: 6. This CDR3 comprises 15 residues. Here the CDR3 reads CASSQLGTGYNIQYF. The CDR3 DNA reads TGCGCCAGCAGCCAACTAGGGACAGGGTACAACATTCAGTACTTC.

The gene calls are TRBV5-6 and TRBJ2-2, with unresolved D. V was trimmed by 4 bases and J by 7 bases, leaving 8 bases between them. Per the germline V gene, CDR1 is SGHDT and CDR2 is YYEEEE. The CDR3 is made up of 12 amino acids. CDR3 coding DNA: TGTGCCAGCAGCCGAGTCATCGGGGAGCTGTTTTTT. This codes for CASSRVIGELFF.

The rearrangement joins TRBV12-5 to TRBJ2-5; D not certain. V lost 5 bases to trimming and J lost 1 base, with 17 bases between them. The germline V gene encodes CDR1 LGHNT and CDR2 FRNRAP. The CDR3 spans 16 residues. DNA of the CDR3: TGTGCTAGTGGTCCGCCCGAAGGGTGGGCCCAAGAGACCCAGTACTTC. Translated, it gives CASGPPEGWAQETQYF.

The V and J genes are TRBV12-3 or TRBV12-4 and TRBJ2-7; 8 positions match TRBD1. The CDR3 totals 15 residues. V was clipped by 6 bases and J by 4 bases; unmatched bases: 11. CDR3 sequence (DNA): TGTGCCAGCAGCCAACAGGGGGTATCTCGTTACGAGCAGTACTTC. Protein product: CASSQQGVSRYEQYF.

Only a few counts were recorded for this clonotype. CDR3 sequence: CASSRFGNTGELFF. In nucleotides, the CDR3 is TGTGCCAGCAGCCGGTTCGGGAACACCGGGGAGCTGTTTTTT. The rearrangement uses TRBV3-1 and TRBJ2-2; D unresolved. Germline V gene data show CDR1 as LGHDT and CDR2 as YNNKEL (reference sequence). V was clipped by 4 bases and J by 1 base, with 7 bases between them. The CDR3 contains 14 residues.

The chain links TRBV29-1 to TRBJ2-3; D may be TRBD1 (6 bases). This CDR3 region has 13 residues. V was shortened by 3 bases and J by 1 base, with 8 bases between the two germline ends. Germline V gene sequence: CDR1 SQVTM, CDR2 ANQGSEA. In DNA, the CDR3 is TGCAGCGTTGAGAACAGGGGCACAGATACGCAGTATTTT. Its protein is CSVENRGTDTQYF.

This rearrangement joins TRBV6-6 to TRBJ2-5, with 11 bases lining up with TRBD1. CDR1 is MNHNY and CDR2 is SVGAGI in the germline V gene (reference sequence). This CDR3 contains 16 residues. V lost 5 bases, J lost 5 bases, and 10 bases stayed unmatched. The CDR3 coding sequence is TGTGCCAGCAGTGGTGAAGGACAGGGGGCCGGGGAGACCCAGTACTTC. Translating it yields CASSGEGQGAGETQYF.

The rearrangement uses TRBV20-1 and TRBJ2-7, with D maybe TRBD1 (6 bases). Trimming stripped 0 bases from V and 3 bases from J, with 12 bases between. This CDR3 spans 14 amino acids. Germline values: CDR1 DFQATT, CDR2 SNEGSKA (reference sequence). The CDR3 reads CSARDSGDDYEQYF. The CDR3 DNA reads TGCAGTGCTAGAGACTCAGGGGACGACTACGAGCAGTACTTC.

The chain employs TRBV7-9 and TRBJ2-5; either TRBD1 or TRBD2 may supply D (5 bases each). This CDR3 has 18 residues. CDR1 is SEHNR, CDR2 FQNEAQ, per germline (reference sequence). V was cut by 4 bases and J by 1 base, with 22 bases left in between. For the CDR3, the DNA is TGTGCCAGCAGCTCCATACCGGGGAAGGAAAGGGGCCAAGAGACCCAGTACTTC. The encoded protein is CASSSIPGKERGQETQYF. The variable domain in full, with the rest retrieved from reference TRBV7-9 and TRBJ2-5, is DTGVSQNPRHKITKRGQNVTFRCDPISEHNRLYWYRQTLGQGPEFLTYFQNEAQLEKSRLLSDRFSAERPKGSFSTLEIQRTEQGDSAMYLCASSSIPGKERGQETQYFGPGTRLLVL.